This TCR beta chain emerged from a study of T cells after yellow fever vaccination. The overall study: Fractions of low cell number were prepared using SMART-Seq v4 Ultra Low Input. Overall study findings and caveats: Though weaker, the secondary response peaked faster, on day 5 versus 15. Detected again after the booster were most primary-vaccination clones, at about 96% CD4 and 70% to 90% CD8.

Template switching with 5'RACE generated the TCR cDNA and added a universal primer site and UMIs. TCRdb reprocessed the 5' RACE reads with MiXCR, giving one entry per CDR3 protein. The sample includes around 300,000 distinct CDR3 sequences, 3.5% to 4.5% of them seen just once. The table lists this clonotype with a few counts. The antigen is not known. Germline CDR1 and CDR2: KGHDR and SFDVKD. The V end lost 2 bases, the J end lost 1 base, and 11 bases lay between the germline ends. CDR3 length: 16 residues. The sequence derives from a man aged 18 to 30 who received the YFV17D yellow fever vaccine. The V call is TRBV24-1, the J call TRBJ1-5, with D possibly being TRBD1 (6 bases). Sequencing used PBMCs, obtained 15 days after the yellow fever booster vaccination. CDR3 sequence reads: CATSDSARGSNQPQHF. DNA for the CDR3: TGTGCCACCAGTGATTCCGCCAGGGGAAGCAATCAGCCCCAGCATTTT.